This T cell receptor (beta chain) comes out of a study of spatial heterogeneity in lung cancer. Study in general: The mean occurrence of each unique TCR and UMI combination in raw reads exceeded nine.

Documented time point: sample taken at primary tumor resection. The donors were 72 patients with non-small cell lung cancer that was early-stage and untreated. Whole RNA was taken from tumor, nontumor lung or frozen PBMC; it was then sequenced unsorted. Using its own MiXCR run on the 5' RACE reads, TCRdb lists one record per CDR3 protein. The sample comprises about 2,200 distinct CDR3 sequences, over 10% of which are singletons, and approximately 22% rests with the top ten. This clonotype qualifies as medium-sized (0.01 to 0.1%). The CDR3 consists of 14 residues. Looked up from germline, CDR1 is SGHRS and CDR2 is YFSETQ. The ends lost 4 bases at V and 8 bases at J; junction bases unmatched: 7.

The chain joins TRBV5-1 to TRBJ1-4; 8 bases align to TRBD1. The clonotype comes from a female donor with early-stage non-small cell lung cancer. The material was normal lung tissue next to the tumor, obtained at surgery. The chain's CDR3 is CASSTGQGQEKLFF. The CDR3 DNA sequence: TGCGCCAGCAGCACCGGACAGGGTCAAGAAAAACTGTTTTTT.